What follows is one TCR beta chain and its context. Its antigen target is currently unknown. Qualities for individual bases were not recorded, and no much larger clone is one base off. The immunoSEQ Assay, a bias-controlled multiplex PCR, was used to amplify TCRbeta CDR3 regions from genomic DNA. In the authors' own workflow: The number of nucleated cells in each sample was estimated from the amplification of reference gene primers within the assay. To quantify the absolute abundance of each unique TCRbeta CDR3 rearrangement, sequence reads were collapsed and filtered. Productive Simpson clonality was computed per sample as the square root of Simpson's diversity index over productive rearrangements. TCRdb stores this immuneACCESS table with in-frame sequences only. Part of the clones is absent; in the studies checked, under half of the shortfall reflects unresolved V genes, and no reason is known for the rest. V and J calls and clone size are those listed in that table; D and trimming were worked out from the DNA. The sample table contains about 76,000 clones; only one count was recorded for 75% to 90% of them. The top ten constitute 27% of the sample.

The data originate from a study of blood T cell repertoires in COVID-19 (dated by TCRdb to the early 2020s). For context, the study as a whole: Samples covering the acute and convalescent phases of COVID-19 were provided by collaborators in the United States, Italy and Spain. The prospective study material was composed of cDNA or gDNA derived from T cells, B-cell-depleted T cells, or PBMCs. Subjects who had been exposed to COVID-19, were actively infected with it, or had recovered from it provided the deeply sampled blood TCRbeta repertoires that made up the dataset. The repertoires were made available in a free public database intended to serve as a resource for research on the immune response to SARS-CoV-2. The samples were drawn from two sources: the first 160 participants of the ongoing ImmuneRACE study, and over 1,000 subjects contributed by 6 global collaborators. The sample metadata nearly always contained a de-identified subject ID, COVID-19 status, age in years and sex. Where available, HLA class I and class II types were taken from metadata supplied by the sample provider and were not determined by assay-based typing.

General conclusions and limits of the study: Clinical and demographic metadata were provided uncurated, with the amount varying by source and participant.

Whole blood was collected in K2EDTA tubes by collaborating institutions according to the institutions' own protocols. For TCRbeta analysis, collaborators shipped samples in one of three forms: frozen whole blood, isolated PBMCs, or DNA extracted from either of those sample types. Material for sequencing was peripheral blood. The sequence was collected from a human donor in a cohort sampled during active COVID-19.

The sequenced DNA is TGTGCCAGCAGTTACGGGGTGGGGGGTGGCAATCAGCCCCAGCATTTT. Its amino acids are CASSYGVGGGNQPQHF. The chain employs TRBV6-6 and TRBJ1-5; the D gene is possibly TRBD1, with 5 bases matching. The germline V gene (reference sequence) gives CDR1 as MNHNY and CDR2 as SVGAGI. V was cut back by 2 bases and J by 2 bases, leaving a gap of 13 bases between them. The CDR3, from cysteine to phenylalanine, totals 16 residues. CDR3 DNA is the only sequence kept; it has 48 bases, read in frame from the first base.